The rows below give T cell receptor beta chains drawn from one sample of a study of cytomegalovirus exposure and HLA in healthy donors. Repertoires were generated with immunoSEQ multiplex PCR, while TCRdb's copy carries only in-frame clones and drops some. Found here are 200,000 or so clones, around 85% of them singletons; the top ten hold 1.3%. Sequenced sample: PBMCs. These receptors all come from a human donor in good health. The CDR3 runs from the conserved cysteine through the conserved F or W. Each record gives: V gene, clone size, J gene, CDR3 length, CDR3 protein. Size tells how often a clone was seen (once, few, many) or the class of an expanded clone, and some rows leave it out.

v_call: TRBV6-5; clone_size: once; j_call: TRBJ1-5; cdr3_length: 15; cdr3_aa: CASSAQGKGNQPQHF
v_call: TRBV7-6; clone_size: once; j_call: TRBJ1-3; cdr3_length: 15; cdr3_aa: CASSLMTGDGNTIYF
v_call: TRBV4-1; clone_size: few; j_call: TRBJ1-5; cdr3_length: 16; cdr3_aa: CASSQDSSEVNQPQHF
v_call: TRBV19; clone_size: NA; j_call: TRBJ2-7; cdr3_length: 15; cdr3_aa: CASSFWDRPPYEQYF
v_call: TRBV5-1; clone_size: NA; j_call: TRBJ2-7; cdr3_length: 15; cdr3_aa: CASSLGAGAPYEQYF
v_call: TRBV7-9; clone_size: once; j_call: TRBJ1-2; cdr3_length: 12; cdr3_aa: CASSLAGLGYTF
v_call: TRBV14; clone_size: NA; j_call: TRBJ1-1; cdr3_length: 17; cdr3_aa: CASSLIPGQGFNTEAFF
v_call: TRBV30; clone_size: few; j_call: TRBJ2-5; cdr3_length: 15; cdr3_aa: CAWSRGTSGQETQYF
v_call: TRBV15; clone_size: NA; j_call: TRBJ2-7; cdr3_length: 18; cdr3_aa: CATSRDRTSGKYSYEQYF
v_call: TRBV9; clone_size: NA; j_call: TRBJ2-1; cdr3_length: 15; cdr3_aa: CASSPSEVWGVAEFF
v_call: TRBV29-1; clone_size: NA; j_call: TRBJ1-5; cdr3_length: 13; cdr3_aa: CSVGGTGNQPQHF
v_call: TRBV5-1; clone_size: NA; j_call: TRBJ2-7; cdr3_length: 13; cdr3_aa: CASSLITPGEQYF
v_call: TRBV4-2; clone_size: few; j_call: TRBJ1-4; cdr3_length: 16; cdr3_aa: CASSQDGAGSSEKLFF
v_call: TRBV7-9; clone_size: few; j_call: TRBJ2-6; cdr3_length: 15; cdr3_aa: CASSLGAAGANVLTF
v_call: TRBV5-1; clone_size: NA; j_call: TRBJ2-1; cdr3_length: 14; cdr3_aa: CASSLGPSGAGQFF
v_call: TRBV5-4; clone_size: NA; j_call: TRBJ2-7; cdr3_length: 15; cdr3_aa: CASSKLAGGSGEQYF
v_call: TRBV29-1; clone_size: NA; j_call: TRBJ1-1; cdr3_length: 11; cdr3_aa: CSVEVGGRAFF
v_call: TRBV27; clone_size: NA; j_call: TRBJ2-1; cdr3_length: 15; cdr3_aa: CASRTSASPYNEQFF